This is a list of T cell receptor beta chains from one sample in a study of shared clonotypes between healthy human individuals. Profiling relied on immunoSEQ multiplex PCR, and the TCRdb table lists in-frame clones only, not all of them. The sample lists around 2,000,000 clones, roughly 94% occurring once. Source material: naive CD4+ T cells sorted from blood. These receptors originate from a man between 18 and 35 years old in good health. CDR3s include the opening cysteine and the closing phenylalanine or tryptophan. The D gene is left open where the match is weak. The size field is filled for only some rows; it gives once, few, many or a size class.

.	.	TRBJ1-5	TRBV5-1	CASSPQGGQPQHF	TGCGCCAGCAGCCCACAGGGAGGTCAGCCCCAGCATTTT
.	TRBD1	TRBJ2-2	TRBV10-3	CAISAGTGANTGELFF	TGTGCCATCAGTGCCGGGACAGGCGCGAACACCGGGGAGCTGTTTTTT
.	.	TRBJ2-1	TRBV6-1	CASSEEASFEQFF	TGTGCCAGCAGTGAAGAAGCGAGTTTTGAGCAGTTCTTC
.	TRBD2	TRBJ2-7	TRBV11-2	CASSVAGISSYEQYF	TGTGCCAGCAGCGTAGCGGGGATCAGCTCCTACGAGCAGTACTTC
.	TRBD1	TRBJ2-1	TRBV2	CASSPGTGYEQFF	TGTGCCAGCAGTCCCGGGACAGGGTATGAGCAGTTCTTC
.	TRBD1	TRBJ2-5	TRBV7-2	CASSLRGLETQYF	TGTGCCAGCAGCCTCAGGGGGCTGGAGACCCAGTACTTC
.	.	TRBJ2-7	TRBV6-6	CASSYPGEPYEQYF	TGTGCCAGCAGTTACCCGGGGGAGCCCTACGAGCAGTACTTC
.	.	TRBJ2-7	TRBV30	CAWATPGRGYYEQYF	TGTGCCTGGGCGACGCCGGGCAGGGGCTACTACGAGCAGTACTTC
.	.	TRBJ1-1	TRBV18	CASSPMPGNTEAFF	TGTGCCAGCTCACCAATGCCAGGGAACACTGAAGCTTTCTTT
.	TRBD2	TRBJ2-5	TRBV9	CASSLSGGGQETQYF	TGTGCCAGCAGCCTGAGCGGCGGGGGCCAAGAGACCCAGTACTTC
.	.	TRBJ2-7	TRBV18	CASSPLPTFGDEQYF	TGTGCCAGCTCACCACTTCCAACCTTCGGAGACGAGCAGTACTTC
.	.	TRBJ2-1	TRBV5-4	CASSLELLGGQKNEQFF	TGTGCCAGCAGCTTGGAATTGTTAGGAGGACAGAAGAATGAGCAGTTCTTC
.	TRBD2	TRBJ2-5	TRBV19	CASRVAGQETQYF	TGTGCCAGTAGGGTAGCGGGACAAGAGACCCAGTACTTC
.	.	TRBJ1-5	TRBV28	CASSLLREGNQPQHF	TGTGCCAGCAGTTTATTAAGGGAGGGCAATCAGCCCCAGCATTTT
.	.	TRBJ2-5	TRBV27	CASRFRGYREETQYF	TGTGCCAGCAGGTTTAGGGGATACAGGGAAGAGACCCAGTACTTC
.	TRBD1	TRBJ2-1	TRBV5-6	CASSLGQGSLSNEQFF	TGTGCCAGCAGCTTGGGACAGGGGTCCCTTTCCAATGAGCAGTTCTTC
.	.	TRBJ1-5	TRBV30	CAWTGTDHGAPKSNQPQHF	TGTGCCTGGACGGGAACCGATCACGGGGCCCCTAAAAGCAATCAGCCCCAGCATTTT
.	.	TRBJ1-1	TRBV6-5	CASRDGVSFEAFF	TGTGCCAGCAGGGACGGGGTCAGCTTTGAAGCTTTCTTT
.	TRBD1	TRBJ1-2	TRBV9	CASSARDSPYYGYTF	TGTGCCAGCAGCGCCCGGGACAGTCCCTACTATGGCTACACCTTC
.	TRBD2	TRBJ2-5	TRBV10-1	CASSESPSGGQETQYF	TGCGCCAGCAGTGAGTCGCCTAGCGGGGGCCAAGAGACCCAGTACTTC
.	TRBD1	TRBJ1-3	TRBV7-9	CASSSPGQGVSSGNTIYF	TGTGCCAGCAGCTCCCCGGGACAGGGGGTTTCCTCCGGAAACACCATATATTTT
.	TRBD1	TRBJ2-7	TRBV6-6	CASSSWTGVLHEQYF	TGTGCCAGCAGTTCCTGGACAGGGGTTCTGCACGAGCAGTACTTC
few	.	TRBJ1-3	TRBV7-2	CASSLAGGLGNTIYF	TGTGCCAGCAGCTTAGCTGGTGGGTTGGGAAACACCATATATTTT
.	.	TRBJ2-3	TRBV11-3	CASSLGLATDTQYF	TGTGCCAGCAGCTTAGGTTTAGCAACAGATACGCAGTATTTT
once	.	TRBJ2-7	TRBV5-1	CASRETPSSYEQYF	TGCGCCAGCCGAGAAACACCGAGCTCCTACGAGCAGTACTTC
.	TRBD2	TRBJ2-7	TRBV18	CASSPLAGEGEQYF	TGTGCCAGCTCACCTCTAGCGGGAGAAGGCGAGCAGTACTTC
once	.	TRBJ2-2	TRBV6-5	CASSTTGANTGELFF	TGTGCCAGCAGTACTACAGGTGCGAACACCGGGGAGCTGTTTTTT
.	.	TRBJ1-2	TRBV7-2	CASGQLSFYGYTF	TGTGCCAGTGGACAGCTCTCCTTCTATGGCTACACCTTC
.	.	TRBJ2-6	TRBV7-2	CASSLSPGANVLTF	TGTGCCAGCAGCTTATCCCCTGGGGCCAACGTCCTGACTTTC
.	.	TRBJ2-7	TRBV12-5	CASGLVEVREQYF	TGTGCTAGTGGTTTGGTCGAGGTTCGCGAGCAGTACTTC
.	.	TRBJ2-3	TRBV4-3	CASGRTLTDTQYF	TGCGCCAGCGGGCGGACACTCACAGATACGCAGTATTTT
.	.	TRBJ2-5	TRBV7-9	CASSFTGFHETQYF	TGTGCCAGCAGCTTCACAGGGTTTCATGAGACCCAGTACTTC
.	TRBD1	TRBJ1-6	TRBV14	CASSSTTGVNSPLHF	TGTGCCAGCAGCTCCACGACAGGGGTTAATTCACCCCTCCACTTT
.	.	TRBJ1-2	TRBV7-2	CASTSTMNYGYTF	TGTGCCAGCACTTCAACAATGAACTATGGCTACACCTTC
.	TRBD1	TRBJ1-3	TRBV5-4	CASSLMGQTLSGNTIYF	TGTGCCAGCAGCTTGATGGGACAGACCCTCTCTGGAAACACCATATATTTT
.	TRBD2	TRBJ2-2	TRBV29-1	CSGTSGVNTGELFF	TGCAGCGGCACTAGCGGGGTCAACACCGGGGAGCTGTTTTTT
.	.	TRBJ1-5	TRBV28	CASTWDQVQPQHF	TGTGCCAGCACCTGGGACCAAGTTCAGCCCCAGCATTTT
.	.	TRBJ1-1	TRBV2	CASSEEGRTSIMNTEAFF	TGTGCCAGCAGTGAAGAGGGACGGACAAGTATTATGAACACTGAAGCTTTCTTT
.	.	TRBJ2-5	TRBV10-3	CAIRDPSAPKETQYF	TGTGCCATCAGAGACCCTAGCGCACCTAAGGAAACCCAGTACTTC
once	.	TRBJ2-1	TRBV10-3	CAIKKNWGYNEQFF	TGTGCCATCAAGAAAAACTGGGGTTACAATGAGCAGTTCTTC
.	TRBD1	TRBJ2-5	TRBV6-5	CASRGQGVETQYF	TGTGCCAGCAGAGGACAGGGGGTGGAGACCCAGTACTTC
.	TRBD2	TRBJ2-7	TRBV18	CASSPRQTGGPLEQYF	TGTGCCAGCTCACCACGTCAAACGGGAGGGCCCCTCGAGCAGTACTTC
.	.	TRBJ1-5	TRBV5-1	CASSLVGGQPQHF	TGCGCCAGCAGCTTAGTCGGAGGGCAGCCCCAGCATTTT
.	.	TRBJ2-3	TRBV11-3	CASSPGQGTRTDTQYF	TGTGCCAGCAGCCCCGGACAGGGGACTAGGACAGATACGCAGTATTTT
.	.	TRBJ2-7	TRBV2	CASSVQGYEQYF	TGTGCCAGCTCAGTACAGGGCTACGAGCAGTACTTC
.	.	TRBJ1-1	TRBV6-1	CASSDLFRQDFEAFF	TGTGCCAGCAGTGATTTGTTTCGACAGGATTTTGAAGCTTTCTTT
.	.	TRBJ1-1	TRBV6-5	CASSRQSYTEAFF	TGTGCCAGCAGCCGACAGTCCTACACTGAAGCTTTCTTT
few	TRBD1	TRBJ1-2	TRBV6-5	CASSQTGGGYTF	TGTGCCAGCAGCCAGACAGGGGGTGGCTACACCTTC
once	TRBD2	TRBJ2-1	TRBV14	CASSQHHTSAIDNEQFF	TGTGCCAGCAGCCAACACCACACTAGCGCCATTGACAATGAGCAGTTCTTC
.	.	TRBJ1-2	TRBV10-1	CASSEKRNYGYTF	TGCGCCAGCAGTGAAAAGAGGAACTATGGCTACACCTTC
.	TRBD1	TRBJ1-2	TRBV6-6	CASTRGSGNYGYTF	TGTGCCAGCACCAGGGGGTCCGGCAACTATGGCTACACCTTC
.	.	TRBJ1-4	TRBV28	CASSSTRVLNEKLFF	TGTGCCAGCAGTTCCACTAGGGTCCTTAATGAAAAACTGTTTTTT
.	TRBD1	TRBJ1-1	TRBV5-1	CASSLTGDGTEAFF	TGCGCCAGCAGCTTAACAGGGGACGGGACTGAAGCTTTCTTT
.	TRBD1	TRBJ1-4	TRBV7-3	CASSLTGGTVNEKLFF	TGTGCCAGCAGCTTAACAGGAGGGACAGTTAATGAAAAACTGTTTTTT